The 9 T cell receptor beta chains below were found in one sample sequenced in a study of blood T cell repertoires in COVID-19. Profiling relied on immunoSEQ multiplex PCR, and the TCRdb table lists in-frame clones only, not all of them. The table records 85,000 to 110,000 clones, around 90% of them present only once. The sequenced material came from peripheral blood. These TCRs come from a woman of 80 years or more in a cohort sampled during active COVID-19.

This clone showed up just a few times. The J gene is TRBJ2-3, the V gene TRBV7-9; TRBD1 aligns across 12 bases. The CDR3 has 16 residues. The germline gives CDR1 SEHNR, CDR2 FQNEAQ (reference sequence). After removal of 4 bases from V and 4 bases from J, the junction contained 6 bases not matched to a gene. CDR3 bases: TGTGCCAGCAGCTCGAACCGGGACAGGGGGCCAGATACGCAGTATTTT. Translation gives CASSSNRDRGPDTQYF.

The rearrangement uses TRBV6-1 and TRBJ2-7; 9 bases agree with TRBD1. The CDR3 totals 15 residues. Germline V gene data show CDR1 as MNHNS and CDR2 as SASEGT. With V trimmed by 1 base and J by 6 bases, 7 bases remained unmatched. The CDR3 DNA reads as TGTGCCAGCAGTGAAGGTGGGGGGACAGGGAGCGAGCAGTACTTC. It encodes CASSEGGGTGSEQYF.

This chain links TRBV4-2 with TRBJ2-5; 10 nucleotides align to TRBD2. This CDR3 contains 15 residues. V dropped 3 bases and J dropped 5; count of bases not matched to a gene: 6. The germline CDR1 and CDR2 sequences are LGHNA and YNFKEQ. This CDR3 reads CASSQLAGGLETQYF. In DNA, the CDR3 is TGTGCCAGCAGCCAGTTAGCGGGAGGTTTGGAGACCCAGTACTTC.

This chain connects TRBV28 to TRBJ2-5; D possibly corresponds to TRBD1 (8 bases). This CDR3 comprises 14 residues. Germline CDR1 and CDR2: MDHEN and SYDVKM. With 8 bases removed from V and 5 bases from J, the gap between germline ends came to 18 bases. The CDR3 here is CASGATGEGETQYF. The DNA for the CDR3 is TGTGCCAGCGGAGCGACAGGGGAGGGGGAGACCCAGTACTTC.

The chain joins TRBV6-5 to TRBJ1-5, with TRBD1 matching 7 bases. Trimming at V came to 4 bases and at J to 4 bases, leaving 7 bases not matched to a gene. The CDR3 spans 15 residues. Germline values: CDR1 MNHEY, CDR2 SVGAGI. The CDR3 nucleotides are TGTGCCAGCAGTTCAGGGGGAATTAGTAATCAGCCCCAGCATTTT. This sequence encodes CASSSGGISNQPQHF.

In its sample, this clone was seen once. The genes are TRBV27 and TRBJ2-1; TRBD1 matches 11 bases. This CDR3 comprises 15 residues. The V and J ends lost 9 bases and 6 bases, in that order; junction bases with no gene match: 10. CDR1 and CDR2 (germline): MNHEY, SMNVEV (reference sequence). For the CDR3, the DNA is TGTGCCAGTCTCCCCCGGGACAGGGGGGCCAATGAGCAGTTCTTC. It is translated as CASLPRDRGANEQFF.

The chain employs TRBV3-1 (or the pseudogene TRBV3-2) and TRBJ1-2; 7 bases match TRBD1. V gave up 4 bases and J gave up 0 bases; unmatched junction bases: 5. CDR1 and CDR2 from the germline V gene are LGHDT and YNNKEL (reference sequence). This CDR3 contains 15 residues. The CDR3 bases are TGTGCCAGCAGCCCCTTTGGGACAGCTAACTATGGCTACACCTTC. It is translated as CASSPFGTANYGYTF.

The chain joins TRBV6-4 to TRBJ2-2; TRBD1 might be the D (5 bases). The germline V gene encodes CDR1 MRHNA and CDR2 SNTAGT. The V and J ends lost 6 bases and 5 bases respectively, with 13 bases between them. The CDR3 length is 14 residues. The CDR3 sequence: CASSLGAVTGELFF. The CDR3 coding sequence is TGTGCCAGCAGCCTTGGGGCCGTAACCGGGGAGCTGTTTTTT.

The chain links TRBV10-3 to TRBJ2-2, with TRBD1 as a possible D gene (6 bases). V lost 10 bases to trimming and J lost 1 base, with 19 bases between them. The germline V gene has CDR1 ENHRY and CDR2 SYGVKD. This CDR3 contains 16 residues. The CDR3 spells CATTKAGEKNTGELFF. DNA for the CDR3: TGTGCCACTACGAAAGCAGGGGAAAAGAACACCGGGGAGCTGTTTTTT.